The T cell receptor beta chain under discussion was sequenced for a study of preoperative IRX-2 immunotherapy in early breast cancer. As for treatment: preoperative locoregional IRX-2 cytokine immunotherapy. This phase Ib study tested locoregional IRX-2 cytokine immunotherapy given before surgery. Sequencing used immunoSEQ multiplex PCR; TCRdb keeps in-frame clones, though not all of them. Of about 19,000 clones listed, about 82% were seen once; the top ten hold roughly 1.1%. The V gene lost 2 bases and the J gene lost 5 bases, with 15 bases spanning the gap. Germline V gives CDR1 SGHVS, CDR2 FNYEAQ. The CDR3 consists of 15 residues.

The clonotype originates from a human donor with breast cancer. The chain couples TRBV7-6 to TRBJ2-5; D not resolved. The sample here was lymph node tissue, taken after IRX-2 immunotherapy. The CDR3 DNA reads TGTGCCAGCAGCTTACAGTCTGCCCCAGTCGAGACCCAGTACTTC. Protein: CASSLQSAPVETQYF.